This T cell receptor beta chain appears in the sequencing data of a study of cytomegalovirus exposure and HLA in healthy donors. Germline V gives CDR1 SGHRS, CDR2 YFSETQ. The CDR3 has 15 amino acids. Overall study findings and caveats: Apparent HLA restriction characterized most CMV-associated TCR beta chains in a later analysis. Donors were assumed by presence/absence analyses to have roughly uniform sequencing depth.

Primers: 60 Vbeta forward and 13 Jbeta reverse. TCRdb keeps only in-frame clones here, not all; method: immunoSEQ multiplex PCR. The sample table includes fewer than 150,000 clones. Comments on this clone: What it recognizes is unknown. One junction end disagrees with the germline gene, perhaps due to a read error.

The clonotype was recovered from a woman aged 60-75 years in good health and CMV-seronegative. The specimen sequenced was PBMCs. This chain joins TRBV5-1 and TRBJ2-5; 9 nucleotides match TRBD1. CDR3 sequence: CASSLDGTGFYHKDF. In DNA form, the CDR3 reads TGCGCCAGCAGCTTGGATGGGACAGGGTTTTACCATAAGGACTTC.